The 14 T cell receptor beta chains given below trace back to one sample, sequenced in a study of blood T cell repertoires in COVID-19. The assay was immunoSEQ multiplex PCR, and TCRdb's table has in-frame clones only and misses some. The repertoire consists of approximately 300,000 clones, with 70% to 90% occurring once and the leading ten covering around 4.1%. Sequenced material: peripheral blood. The receptor set was obtained from a woman aged 45-65 years with active or convalescent COVID-19.

This clone appeared once. The chain couples TRBV10-3 to TRBJ2-7; the match to TRBD2 covers 8 bases. The germline gives CDR1 ENHRY, CDR2 SYGVKD. CDR3 size: 13 residues. Trimming cost V 10 bases and J 5 bases; bases outside gene matches: 10. CDR3 sequence: CASSGVASHEQYF. The CDR3 DNA reads as TGTGCCAGTAGCGGGGTGGCTTCCCACGAGCAGTACTTC.

The rearrangement joins TRBV10-3 to TRBJ2-2, with 8 bases lining up with TRBD1. From germline, CDR1 is ENHRY and CDR2 SYGVKD. The CDR3 covers 20 residues. V was pared by 3 bases and J by 0 bases, with 15 bases of the junction left unmatched. CDR3 sequence (DNA): TGTGCCATCAGTGATTGGATGGGACAGGCTGAACCCCCGAACACCGGGGAGCTGTTTTTT. It encodes CAISDWMGQAEPPNTGELFF.

V is TRBV9 and J is TRBJ1-4; D ambiguous. V dropped 0 bases and J dropped 4 bases, with 7 bases sitting between them. The CDR3 covers 14 residues. CDR1 and CDR2 (germline): SGDLS, YYNGEE. The CDR3 nucleotides are TGTGCCAGCAGCGTAGGCCAGGATAATGAAAAACTGTTTTTT. This encodes CASSVGQDNEKLFF.

This clone was counted at least ten times. This chain links TRBV27 with TRBJ1-5; D is possibly TRBD1 (5 bases). Trimming took off 5 bases at V and 2 bases at J, with 10 bases between the two ends. This CDR3 contains 14 residues. From germline, CDR1 is MNHEY and CDR2 SMNVEV (reference sequence). CDR3 DNA: TGTGCCAGCAGTCGCGGCAGGGGCAATCAGCCCCAGCATTTT. It is translated as CASSRGRGNQPQHF.

The J gene is TRBJ1-3, the V gene TRBV7-8, with D tentatively TRBD1 (6 bases). The CDR3 runs to 15 residues. Germline V gene data show CDR1 as SGHVS and CDR2 as FQNEAQ. The V gene lost 5 bases and the J gene lost 3 bases, with 14 bases spanning the gap. For the CDR3, the DNA is TGTGCCAGCAGCCGCACAGGGAGAAGTGGAAACACCATATATTTT. Encoded protein: CASSRTGRSGNTIYF.

The chain couples TRBV30 to TRBJ2-1; the match to TRBD2 covers 10 bases. The CDR3 consists of 17 residues. The trim removed 4 bases at V and 0 bases at J, leaving 9 bases unmatched. The germline V gene has CDR1 GTSNPN and CDR2 SVGIG (reference sequence). The CDR3 DNA reads as TGTGCCTGGAACGGTGGTAGCGGGAGGAGCTCCTACAATGAGCAGTTCTTC. Protein sequence: CAWNGGSGRSSYNEQFF. Full variable domain (rest looked up from reference TRBV30 and TRBJ2-1): SQTIHQWPATLVQPVGSPLSLECTVEGTSNPNLYWYRQAAGRGLQLLFYSVGIGQISSEVPQNLSASRPQDRQFILSSKKLLLSDSGFYLCAWNGGSGRSSYNEQFFGPGTRLTVL.

The V gene is TRBV5-6, the J gene TRBJ2-1, with TRBD2 identical over 8 bases. The V and J ends lost 3 bases and 0 bases, in that order; junction bases with no gene match: 5. In germline, CDR1 is SGHDT, CDR2 YYEEEE. The CDR3 loop spans 16 amino acids. This CDR3 reads CASSYQLADSYNEQFF. For the CDR3, the DNA is TGTGCCAGCAGCTACCAACTAGCGGACTCCTACAATGAGCAGTTCTTC.

This chain connects TRBV7-9 to TRBJ2-1, with TRBD2 matching over 13 bases. V shed 5 bases and J 10 bases; nucleotides not matched to a gene: 8. This CDR3 comprises 15 residues. Per the germline V gene, CDR1 is SEHNR and CDR2 is FQNEAQ (reference sequence). DNA of the CDR3: TGTGCCAGCAGCCCCGGACTAGCGGGAGCGGAAGAGCAGTTCTTC. It yields the protein CASSPGLAGAEEQFF.

The chain links TRBV19 to TRBJ2-2, with D perhaps TRBD2 (5 bases). Trimming took off 10 bases at V and 6 bases at J, with 18 bases between the two ends. The germline CDR1 and CDR2 sequences are LNHDA and SQIVND (reference sequence). CDR3 length: 14 residues. CDR3 in amino acids: CATRVGVRSGELFF. CDR3 sequence (DNA): TGTGCCACGAGGGTCGGGGTTAGATCCGGGGAGCTGTTTTTT.

The rearrangement uses TRBV2 and TRBJ1-3; D not resolved. The CDR3 spans 17 residues. V was cut by 4 bases and J by 4 bases, with 20 bases left in between. Per the germline V gene, CDR1 is SNHLY and CDR2 is FYNNEI. Written as DNA, the CDR3 is TGTGCCAGCAGTGTGAAGAGGGTACGAGGATTCGGAAACACCATATATTTT. Amino acid sequence: CASSVKRVRGFGNTIYF.

The V call is TRBV6-5, the J call TRBJ2-1, with 8 bases matching TRBD2. The CDR3 is 15 amino acids. V lost 5 bases to trimming and J lost 3 bases; unmatched junction nucleotides: 6. CDR1 and CDR2 from the germline V gene are MNHEY and SVGAGI. The CDR3 reads CASSRTSKIYNEQFF. As DNA, the CDR3 is TGTGCCAGCAGTCGGACTAGCAAAATCTACAATGAGCAGTTCTTC.

Details on this clone: The sample has other DNA sequences that encode this CDR3 too. CDR3 DNA sequence: TGTGCCAGTAGTCACAGGGGAGGAACTGAAGCTTTCTTT. Protein product: CASSHRGGTEAFF. The V and J genes are TRBV19 and TRBJ1-1, with 7 positions matching TRBD1. Unmatched junction bases numbered 5, after V lost 5 bases and J lost 5 bases. The CDR3 is made up of 13 amino acids. CDR1 is LNHDA and CDR2 is SQIVND in the germline V gene (reference sequence).

V is TRBV18 and J is TRBJ2-3; the D is unclear. CDR3 length: 15 amino acids. Germline V lookup: CDR1 KGHSH, CDR2 LQKENI. V lost 3 bases and J lost 1, with 11 bases in between. In DNA form, the CDR3 reads TGTGCCAGCTCACCCCCCGCGAGCGGCACAGATACGCAGTATTTT. Translation gives CASSPPASGTDTQYF.

The chain combines TRBV7-2 with TRBJ1-2; D unclear. Trimming removed 1 base at V and 4 bases at J, with 7 bases between. Germline CDR1 SGHTA, CDR2 FQGNSA. CDR3 size: 13 residues. CDR3 in DNA: TGTGCCAGCAGCTTAGACAGCATCTATGGCTACACCTTC. The encoded protein is CASSLDSIYGYTF.